This TCR beta chain was obtained from a study of post-analysis software for immune sequencing data. This clonotype appeared a few times. The antigen remains undetermined. Germline assignment: CDR1 WNHNN and CDR2 SYGVQD (reference sequence). The CDR3 has 16 amino acids. Study findings and constraints: Controls showed lower frequencies than patients for 5 or 6 TRBV segments, and TRBV5-6, TRBV5-1 and TRBV20-1 were among these.

Included in the TCR beta cDNA libraries were unique molecular identifiers. Starting from about 0.98 to 11 million T cells, the study yielded 500,000 or so cDNA molecules. TCRdb analysed the PCR reads with MiXCR anew, one entry per CDR3 protein. The sample comprises some 690,000 distinct CDR3 sequences, 55% to 60% of which are singletons, and 11% rests with the top ten. The chain links TRBV10-1 to TRBJ2-4; no clear D gene. The DNA end favors TRBJ2-7, so the J call may be wrong. Sequenced sample: blood. This sequence originates from a girl aged 2-9 years with multiple sclerosis. The CDR3 region is CASSEGSTDAAYEQYF. In DNA, the CDR3 is TGCGCCAGCAGTGAGGGGTCTACCGACGCCGCCTACGAGCAGTACTTC.